This T cell receptor (beta chain) comes out of a study of early T cells in non-severe SARS-CoV-2 infection (dated by TCRdb to about 2021). Background for the entire study: Bulk RNA from unsorted whole blood was used for TCR sequencing, so alpha and beta chains could not be paired.

The study was a case-control design nested within a healthcare worker cohort in London, UK, with weekly nasopharyngeal swab PCR tests and blood sampling. Healthcare workers were recruited between 23 and 31 March 2020, during the week of the UK lockdown, and were followed weekly for up to roughly 16 weeks. V sheds 4 bases and J sheds 0 bases, leaving 19 bases between their ends. The CDR3 covers 18 residues, taking in both the cysteine and the phenylalanine. CDR3 DNA is the only sequence kept; it has 54 bases, read in frame from the first base. Sequences SEHNR (CDR1) and FQNEAQ (CDR2) are obtained from the germline V gene (reference sequence). The receptor library was made with 5' RACE. TCRdb records NextSeq 500 as the sequencer. To correct for sequencing error and PCR bias, the TCR library protocol tagged individual cDNA molecules with unique molecular identifiers. Sequencing covered both TCR alpha and beta chains, and within each sample the abundances of alpha and beta sequences were tightly co-correlated. As for how the authors treated the data: Decombinator V4 was used to annotate the V gene, J gene and CDR3 of the TCR sequences. Expanded TCRs were defined as changing significantly between any two time points under a Poisson model with p below 0.0001. TCR abundances were normalised to the total number of TCRs sequenced in each sample and reported as counts per million. MAIT TCRs were defined by TRAV1-2 paired with TRAJ12, TRAJ20 or TRAJ33, and iNKT TCRs by TRAV10 paired with TRAJ18. VDJdb, accessed on 1 November 2021, was searched for TCRs annotated for CMV, EBV and SARS-CoV-2, and TCRs annotated for more than one antigen were excluded. TCRdb trimmed the raw reads at Q25, called clones with MiXCR and kept productive beta chains. Each entry is one CDR3 protein sequence, shown with its most common DNA and genes. The authors' filters were not applied to this entry. The sample table records around 98,000 distinct CDR3 sequences; roughly 11% of these occur just once. The biggest ten clones account for roughly 5% of the sample.

Here is what the overall study found, with its caveats: Matching against VDJdb was skewed toward anti-spike CD8 responses, likely underestimated virus-specific expansions, and missed private and CD4 specificities.

This clonotype was counted ten times or more. Its cognate antigen has yet to be identified. The record has no base qualities; no much larger clone is one base away. The chain links TRBV7-9 with TRBJ2-1, with a weak D call of TRBD1 (6 bases match). The receptor was isolated from an adult who was a healthcare worker with PCR-confirmed SARS-CoV-2 infection or an uninfected control (not recorded which). The sequencing input was whole blood. The CDR3 protein is CASSSLAGGRSSYNEQFF. In nucleotides, the sequence is TGTGCCAGCAGCTCCCTGGCTGGGGGCCGCAGCTCCTACAATGAGCAGTTCTTC.